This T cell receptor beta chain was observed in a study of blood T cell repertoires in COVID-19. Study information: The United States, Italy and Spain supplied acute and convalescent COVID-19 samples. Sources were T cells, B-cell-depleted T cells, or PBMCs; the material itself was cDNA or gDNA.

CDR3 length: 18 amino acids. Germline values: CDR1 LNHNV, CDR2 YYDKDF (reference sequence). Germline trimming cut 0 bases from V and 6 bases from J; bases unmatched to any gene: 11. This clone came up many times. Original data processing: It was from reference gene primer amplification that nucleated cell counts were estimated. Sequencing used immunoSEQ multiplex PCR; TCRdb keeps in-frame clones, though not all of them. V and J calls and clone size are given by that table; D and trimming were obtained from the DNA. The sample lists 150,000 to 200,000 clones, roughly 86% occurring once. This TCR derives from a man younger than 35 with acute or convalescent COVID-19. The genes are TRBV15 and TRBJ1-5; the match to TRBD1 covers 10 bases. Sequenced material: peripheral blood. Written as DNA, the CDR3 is TGTGCCACCAGCAGAGAATCTGCGGGACAGGGGAGACGTCAGCCCCAGCATTTT. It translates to CATSRESAGQGRRQPQHF.